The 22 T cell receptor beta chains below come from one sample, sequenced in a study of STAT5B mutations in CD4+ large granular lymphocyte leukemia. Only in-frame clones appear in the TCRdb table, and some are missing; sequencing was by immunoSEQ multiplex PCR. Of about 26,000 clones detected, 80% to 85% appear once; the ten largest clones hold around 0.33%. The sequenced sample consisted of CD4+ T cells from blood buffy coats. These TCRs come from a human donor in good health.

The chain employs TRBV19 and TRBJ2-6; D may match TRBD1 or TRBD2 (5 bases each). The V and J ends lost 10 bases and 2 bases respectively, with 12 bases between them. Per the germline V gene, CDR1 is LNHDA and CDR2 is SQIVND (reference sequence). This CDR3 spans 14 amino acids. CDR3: CATTGLAGANVLTF. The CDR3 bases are TGTGCCACCACGGGGCTAGCTGGGGCCAACGTCCTGACTTTC. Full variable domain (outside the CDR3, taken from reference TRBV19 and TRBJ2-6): DGGITQSPKYLFRKEGQNVTLSCEQNLNHDAMYWYRQDPGQGLRLIYYSQIVNDFQKGDIAEGYSVSREKKESFPLTVTSAQKNPTAFYLCATTGLAGANVLTFGAGSRLTVL.

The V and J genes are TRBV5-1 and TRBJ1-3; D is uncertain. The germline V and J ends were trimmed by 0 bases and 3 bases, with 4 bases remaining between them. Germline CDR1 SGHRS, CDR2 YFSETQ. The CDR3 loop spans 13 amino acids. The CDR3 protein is CASSLGDGNTIYF. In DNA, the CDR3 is TGCGCCAGCAGCTTGGGAGATGGAAACACCATATATTTT.

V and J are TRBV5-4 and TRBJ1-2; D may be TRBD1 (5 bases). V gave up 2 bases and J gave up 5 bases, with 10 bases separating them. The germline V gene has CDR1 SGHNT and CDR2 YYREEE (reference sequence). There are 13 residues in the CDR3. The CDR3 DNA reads TGTGCCAGCAGCTTACCGGGGCTGTATGGCTACACCTTC. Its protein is CASSLPGLYGYTF.

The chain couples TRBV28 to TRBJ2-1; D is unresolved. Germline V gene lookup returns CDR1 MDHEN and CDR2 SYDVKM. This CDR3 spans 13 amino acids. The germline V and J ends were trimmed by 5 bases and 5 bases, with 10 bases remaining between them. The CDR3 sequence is CASSPGLNNEQFF. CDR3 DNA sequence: TGTGCCAGCAGTCCGGGTCTTAACAATGAGCAGTTCTTC.

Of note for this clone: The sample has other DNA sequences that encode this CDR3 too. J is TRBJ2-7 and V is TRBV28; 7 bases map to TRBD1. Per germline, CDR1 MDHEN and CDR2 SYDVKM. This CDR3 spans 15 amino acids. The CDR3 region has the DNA TGTGCTAGCAGTCCTGGGACAGCGAGTTCCTACGAGCAGTACGTC. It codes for CASSPGTASSYEQYV.

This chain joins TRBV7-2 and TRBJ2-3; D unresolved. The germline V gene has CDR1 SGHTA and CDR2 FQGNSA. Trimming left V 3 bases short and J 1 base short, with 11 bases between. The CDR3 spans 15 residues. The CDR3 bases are TGTGCCAGCAGCTTTGAAGGGCGGCGCACAGATACGCAGTATTTT. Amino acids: CASSFEGRRTDTQYF.

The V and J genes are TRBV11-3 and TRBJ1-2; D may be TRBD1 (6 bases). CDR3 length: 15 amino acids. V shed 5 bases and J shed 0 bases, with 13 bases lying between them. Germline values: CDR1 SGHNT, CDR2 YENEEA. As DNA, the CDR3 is TGTGCCAGCAGCAAAGACAGGTTCCCTAACTATGGCTACACCTTC. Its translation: CASSKDRFPNYGYTF.

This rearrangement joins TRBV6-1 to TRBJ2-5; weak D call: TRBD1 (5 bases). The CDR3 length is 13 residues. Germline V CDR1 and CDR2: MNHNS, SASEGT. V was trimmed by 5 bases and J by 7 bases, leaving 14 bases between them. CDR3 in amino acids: CASSRGGQGTQYF. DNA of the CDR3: TGTGCCAGCAGTAGGGGCGGCCAGGGGACCCAGTACTTC.

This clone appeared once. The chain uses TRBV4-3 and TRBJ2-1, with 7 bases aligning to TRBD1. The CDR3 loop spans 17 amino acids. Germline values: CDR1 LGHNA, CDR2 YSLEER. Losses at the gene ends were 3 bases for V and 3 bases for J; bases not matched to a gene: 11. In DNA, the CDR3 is TGCGCCAGCAGCCAGCAGCCGCCGGGGACAGTCTACAATGAGCAGTTCTTC. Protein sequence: CASSQQPPGTVYNEQFF.

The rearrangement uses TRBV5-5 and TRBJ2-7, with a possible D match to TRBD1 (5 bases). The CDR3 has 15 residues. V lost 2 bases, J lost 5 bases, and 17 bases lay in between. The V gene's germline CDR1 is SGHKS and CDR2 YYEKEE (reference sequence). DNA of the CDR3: TGTGCCAGCAGCTTTTGGGCAGGGAAGGGTGACGAGCAGTACGTC. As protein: CASSFWAGKGDEQYV.

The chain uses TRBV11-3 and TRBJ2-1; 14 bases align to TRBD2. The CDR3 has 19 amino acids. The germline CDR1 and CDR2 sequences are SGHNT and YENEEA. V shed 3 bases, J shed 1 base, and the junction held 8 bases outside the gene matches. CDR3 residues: CASSFSGTSGSFSYNEQFF. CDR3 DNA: TGTGCCAGCAGCTTCTCCGGGACTAGCGGGAGCTTTTCCTACAATGAGCAGTTCTTC.

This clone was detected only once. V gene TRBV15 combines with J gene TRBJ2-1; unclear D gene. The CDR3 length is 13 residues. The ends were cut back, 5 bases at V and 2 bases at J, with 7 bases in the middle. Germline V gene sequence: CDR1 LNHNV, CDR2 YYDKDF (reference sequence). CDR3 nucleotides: TGTGCCACCAGCTCAACAGCCTACAATGAGCAGTTCTTC. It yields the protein CATSSTAYNEQFF.

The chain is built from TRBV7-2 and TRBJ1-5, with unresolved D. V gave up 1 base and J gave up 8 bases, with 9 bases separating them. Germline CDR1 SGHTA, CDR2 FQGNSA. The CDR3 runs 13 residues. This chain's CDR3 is CASSLGQEKPQHF. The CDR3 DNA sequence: TGTGCCAGCAGCTTAGGCCAGGAGAAGCCCCAGCATTTT. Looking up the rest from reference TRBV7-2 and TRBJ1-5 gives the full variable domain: GAGVSQSPSNKVTEKGKDVELRCDPISGHTALYWYRQSLGQGLEFLIYFQGNSAPDKSGLPSDRFSAERTGGSVSTLTIQRTQQEDSAVYLCASSLGQEKPQHFGDGTRLSIL.

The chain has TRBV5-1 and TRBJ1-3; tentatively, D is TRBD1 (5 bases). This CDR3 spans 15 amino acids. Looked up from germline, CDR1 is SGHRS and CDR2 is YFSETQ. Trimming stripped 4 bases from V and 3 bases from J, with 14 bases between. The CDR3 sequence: CASSPSGVRGNTIYF. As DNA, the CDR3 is TGCGCCAGCAGCCCCTCGGGGGTTCGTGGAAACACCATATATTTT.

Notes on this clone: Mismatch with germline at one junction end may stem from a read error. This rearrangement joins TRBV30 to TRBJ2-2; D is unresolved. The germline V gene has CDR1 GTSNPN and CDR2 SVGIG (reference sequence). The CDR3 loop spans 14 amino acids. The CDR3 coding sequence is TGTGCCTGGAGTGTAATCCCGAAGACCGGGGAGCTGTTTTTT. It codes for CAWSVIPKTGELFF.

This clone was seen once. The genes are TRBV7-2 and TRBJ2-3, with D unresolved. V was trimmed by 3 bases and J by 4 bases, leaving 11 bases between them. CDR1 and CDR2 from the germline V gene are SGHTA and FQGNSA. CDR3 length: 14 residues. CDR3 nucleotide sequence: TGTGCCAGCAGCTTTTTAGTGCCCCCAGATACGCAGTATTTT. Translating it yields CASSFLVPPDTQYF.

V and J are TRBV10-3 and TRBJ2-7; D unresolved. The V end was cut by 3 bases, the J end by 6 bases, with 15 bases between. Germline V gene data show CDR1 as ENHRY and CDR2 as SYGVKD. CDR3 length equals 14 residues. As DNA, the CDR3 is TGTGCCATCAGTGACTCCCGGACGGTGGTCGAGCAGTACTTC. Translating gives CAISDSRTVVEQYF.

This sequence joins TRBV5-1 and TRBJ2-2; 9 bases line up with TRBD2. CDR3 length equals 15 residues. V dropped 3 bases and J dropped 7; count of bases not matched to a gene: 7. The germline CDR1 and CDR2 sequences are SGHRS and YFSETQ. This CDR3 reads CASSSLAGANGELFF. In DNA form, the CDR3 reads TGCGCCAGCAGCTCCTTAGCGGGAGCGAACGGGGAGCTGTTTTTT.

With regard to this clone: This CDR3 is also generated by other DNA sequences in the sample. The CDR3 spells CSVVRANTEAFF. The CDR3 DNA reads TGCAGCGTGGTCAGGGCAAACACTGAAGCTTTCTTT. The V call is TRBV29-1, the J call TRBJ1-1; D is possibly TRBD1 (5 bases). The CDR3 is 12 amino acids. V gave up 6 bases and J gave up 2 bases, with 10 bases separating them. Germline V gene lookup returns CDR1 SQVTM and CDR2 ANQGSEA. The complete variable domain, with remaining parts taken from reference TRBV29-1 and TRBJ1-1, reads SAVISQKPSRDICQRGTSLTIQCQVDSQVTMMFWYRQQPGQSLTLIATANQGSEATYESGFVIDKFPISRPNLTFSTLTVSNMSPEDSSIYLCSVVRANTEAFFGQGTRLTVV.

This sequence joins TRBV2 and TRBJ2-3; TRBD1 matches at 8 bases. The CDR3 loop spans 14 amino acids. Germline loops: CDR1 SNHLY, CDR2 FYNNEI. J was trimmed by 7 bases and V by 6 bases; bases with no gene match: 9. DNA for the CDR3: TGTGCCAGCAGGACAGACAGGGGTACAAATACGCAGTATTTT. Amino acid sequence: CASRTDRGTNTQYF.

The CDR3 nucleotides read TGCGCCAGCAGCTTACAAGGCAGGGCCCATGACTATGGCTACACCTTC. It is translated as CASSLQGRAHDYGYTF. The genes are TRBV5-1 and TRBJ1-2; maybe TRBD1 (5 bases). There are 16 residues in the CDR3. V dropped 2 bases and J dropped 3 bases, with 17 bases sitting between them. In germline, CDR1 is SGHRS, CDR2 YFSETQ.

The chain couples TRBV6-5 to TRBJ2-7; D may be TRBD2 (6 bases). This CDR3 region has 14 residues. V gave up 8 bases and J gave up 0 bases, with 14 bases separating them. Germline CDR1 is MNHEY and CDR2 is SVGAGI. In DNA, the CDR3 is TGTGCCAGCTGGGAGGCCGGCCACTCCTACGAGCAGTACTTC. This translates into CASWEAGHSYEQYF.